A selection of T cell receptor beta chains follows, all from one sample in a study of T cells after yellow fever vaccination. One entry per CDR3 protein results from TCRdb running MiXCR on the 5' RACE reads. The table has approximately 250,000 distinct CDR3 sequences, approximately 3.6% seen once. The sequencing here drew on PBMCs, taken 15 days after the yellow fever booster vaccination. The receptor source for this set is a man in his late teens or twenties who received the YFV17D yellow fever vaccine. Both conserved end residues are part of each CDR3. D genes are given only for firm matches. Clone size is stated in some rows and not others, as once, few, many or a class when expanded.

j_call d_call v_call clone_size cdr3_aa cdr3_nt
TRBJ1-6 NA TRBV20-1 many CSARGAGVDSPLHF TGCAGTGCTAGAGGGGCTGGAGTTGATTCACCCCTCCACTTT
TRBJ2-5 TRBD2 TRBV4-3 NA CASSQLGGGGGEETQYF TGCGCCAGCAGCCAACTCGGGGGGGGCGGTGGCGAGGAGACCCAGTACTTC
TRBJ2-7 TRBD2 TRBV7-2 few CASSLAYRGGAEQYF TGTGCCAGCAGCTTAGCGTATCGGGGAGGGGCTGAGCAGTACTTC
TRBJ2-1 TRBD2 TRBV5-6 many CASSGGTSAYNEQFF TGTGCCAGCAGCGGCGGGACTAGCGCCTACAATGAGCAGTTCTTC
TRBJ1-1 NA TRBV7-9 many CAASGYNTEAFF TGTGCCGCGTCCGGGTACAACACTGAAGCTTTCTTT
TRBJ2-6 NA TRBV19 many CASSSRGSGANVLTF TGTGCCAGTAGCAGCAGGGGTTCTGGGGCCAACGTCCTGACTTTC
TRBJ2-3 NA TRBV6-5 many CASSYNDLADTQYF TGTGCCAGCAGTTACAACGATTTAGCGGATACGCAGTATTTT
TRBJ2-7 TRBD2 TRBV7-9 many CASSLAGTSGTIAYEQYF TGTGCCAGCAGCTTAGCCGGGACTAGCGGGACCATTGCCTACGAGCAGTACTTC
TRBJ2-7 TRBD2 TRBV20-1 many CSARDLAGASYEQYF TGCAGTGCTAGAGATTTAGCGGGGGCCTCCTACGAGCAGTACTTC
TRBJ1-2 NA TRBV20-1 many CSAMGGNYGYTF TGCAGTGCTATGGGGGGAAACTATGGCTACACCTTC
TRBJ2-1 NA TRBV14 NA CASSRAGVTFNKQFF TGTGCCAGCAGCCGCGCAGGGGTTACCTTCAATAAGCAGTTCTTC
TRBJ1-5 NA TRBV15 many CATSRDYGFSQPQHF TGTGCCACCAGCAGAGATTACGGGTTTTCTCAGCCCCAGCATTTT
TRBJ2-7 NA TRBV10-3 few CAISESEFSYEQYF TGTGCCATCAGTGAGTCAGAATTCTCCTACGAGCAGTACTTC
TRBJ2-1 TRBD2 TRBV29-1 few CSVEDGWTSGGEHEQFF TGCAGCGTTGAAGATGGGTGGACTAGCGGGGGGGAACATGAGCAGTTCTTC
TRBJ1-5 NA TRBV7-9 many CASSLLSGGNQPQHF TGTGCCAGCAGCTTGCTATCGGGTGGCAATCAGCCCCAGCATTTT
TRBJ1-2 TRBD1 TRBV4-1 many CASSPQGAVDYGYTF TGCGCCAGCAGCCCACAGGGGGCGGTTGACTATGGCTACACCTTC
TRBJ2-7 NA TRBV19 many CASSIARGQGPLGEQYF TGTGCCAGTAGTATTGCTAGGGGTCAGGGGCCACTCGGCGAGCAGTACTTC
TRBJ2-3 NA TRBV10-3 many CAISEPFPGTQYF TGTGCCATCAGTGAGCCTTTCCCCGGTACGCAGTATTTT
TRBJ2-1 TRBD2 TRBV11-2 many CASSLWVGGAIYNEQFF TGTGCCAGCAGCTTATGGGTCGGGGGGGCCATCTACAATGAGCAGTTCTTC
TRBJ1-3 NA TRBV5-1 many CASSLAMGGGNTIYF TGCGCCAGCAGCTTGGCTATGGGTGGCGGAAACACCATATATTTT
TRBJ2-3 NA TRBV24-1 few CATSDLQRSGGTDTQYF TGTGCCACCAGTGATTTGCAGAGGTCAGGGGGGACAGATACGCAGTATTTT
TRBJ1-2 TRBD1 TRBV5-4 few CASSWDRVDGYTF TGTGCCAGCAGCTGGGACAGGGTGGATGGCTACACCTTC
TRBJ1-6 TRBD1 TRBV5-1 many CASSGGQGYNSPLHF TGCGCCAGCAGCGGAGGACAGGGTTACAATTCACCCCTCCACTTT
TRBJ1-5 TRBD1 TRBV12-3/TRBV12-4 many CASRETGKGNQPQHF TGTGCCAGCAGGGAGACAGGGAAAGGCAATCAGCCCCAGCATTTT
TRBJ1-2 TRBD1 TRBV7-9 many CASSYPTGGARGYTF TGTGCCAGCAGCTATCCTACAGGGGGAGCCCGGGGCTACACCTTC
TRBJ2-7 NA TRBV20-1 many CSAKDRVGSYEQYF TGCAGTGCTAAAGATCGGGTCGGGAGCTACGAGCAGTACTTC
TRBJ2-5 NA TRBV4-1 many CASSQQTIQETQYF TGCGCCAGCAGCCAACAGACCATCCAAGAGACCCAGTACTTC
TRBJ2-1 NA TRBV5-1 many CASSLELSLANEQFF TGCGCCAGCAGCTTGGAATTATCGCTGGCCAATGAGCAGTTCTTC
TRBJ1-5 NA TRBV12-3/TRBV12-4 many CASSPWGEGQPQHF TGTGCCAGCAGCCCTTGGGGGGAAGGTCAGCCCCAGCATTTT
TRBJ1-6 TRBD1 TRBV12-3/TRBV12-4 many CASSFRQGGSPLHF TGTGCCAGCAGTTTTAGACAGGGAGGTTCACCCCTCCACTTT
TRBJ2-5 TRBD2 TRBV9 many CASSPRFGGGETQYF TGTGCCAGCAGCCCCCGCTTCGGGGGGGGCGAGACCCAGTACTTC
TRBJ2-1 TRBD2 TRBV7-2 many CASSFLVAGGRSNEQFF TGTGCCAGCAGCTTTCTTGTAGCGGGGGGCCGCTCAAATGAGCAGTTCTTC
TRBJ2-6 NA TRBV5-1 many CASSPGSGANVLTF TGCGCCAGCAGCCCGGGTTCTGGGGCCAACGTCCTGACTTTC
TRBJ1-2 NA TRBV7-8 many CASSLAPYGYTF TGTGCCAGCAGCTTAGCGCCTTATGGCTACACCTTC
TRBJ1-6 TRBD1 TRBV12-3/TRBV12-4 many CASRPGQYNSPLHF TGTGCCAGCAGACCGGGACAGTATAATTCACCCCTCCACTTT
TRBJ1-5 NA TRBV7-8 many CASSFGLNQPQHF TGTGCCAGCAGCTTCGGACTCAATCAGCCCCAGCATTTT
TRBJ2-7 TRBD2 TRBV5-4 many CASSLGSGGREQYF TGTGCCAGCAGCTTAGGTAGCGGGGGTCGGGAGCAGTACTTC
TRBJ2-7 NA TRBV2 many CASSEARDYEQYF TGTGCCAGCAGTGAAGCTCGGGATTACGAGCAGTACTTC
TRBJ2-5 TRBD2 TRBV12-3/TRBV12-4 many CASRPGTSGGLEVETQYF TGTGCCAGCAGGCCCGGGACTAGCGGGGGGCTAGAGGTAGAGACCCAGTACTTC
TRBJ2-7 NA TRBV7-9 many CASSLSDYEQYF TGTGCCAGCAGCTTGTCCGACTACGAGCAGTACTTC
TRBJ1-6 NA TRBV7-9 many CASSRRAGEDSPLHF TGTGCCAGCAGCCGGAGGGCAGGGGAGGATTCACCCCTCCACTTT
TRBJ2-6 NA TRBV5-1 many CASSLRAVAISGANVLTF TGCGCCAGCAGCTTGAGGGCGGTTGCGATCTCTGGGGCCAACGTCCTGACTTTC
TRBJ1-6 TRBD1 TRBV7-2 many CASSSQGQGYNSPLHF TGTGCCAGCAGCTCCCAGGGACAGGGGTATAATTCACCCCTCCACTTT
TRBJ2-1 NA TRBV2 many CASTLSNEQFF TGTGCCAGCACCCTTAGTAATGAGCAGTTCTTC
TRBJ2-2 NA TRBV7-2 many CASSPNPGAGELFF TGTGCCAGCAGCCCCAACCCAGGGGCCGGGGAGCTGTTTTTT
TRBJ2-2 TRBD2 TRBV29-1 many CSVGGTSITGELFF TGCAGCGTTGGGGGGACTAGCATCACCGGGGAGCTGTTTTTT
TRBJ2-5 NA TRBV5-1 many CASSGQGGEETQYF TGCGCCAGCAGCGGGCAGGGGGGCGAAGAGACCCAGTACTTC
TRBJ1-5 NA TRBV6-1 many CASSPRTVAGNQPQHF TGTGCCAGCAGTCCCCGGACGGTCGCGGGCAATCAGCCCCAGCATTTT
TRBJ2-7 NA TRBV30 many CAWSHSYEQYF TGTGCCTGGAGTCACTCCTACGAGCAGTACTTC
TRBJ2-2 NA TRBV20-1 many CSAITNTGELFF TGCAGTGCTATCACGAACACCGGGGAGCTGTTTTTT
TRBJ2-5 TRBD1 TRBV7-9 many CASRQTGGLGQETQYF TGTGCCAGCAGACAAACAGGGGGCTTGGGGCAAGAGACCCAGTACTTC
TRBJ2-5 TRBD1 TRBV15 many CATSRGTGTAGQETQYF TGTGCCACCAGCAGGGGTACGGGGACAGCAGGCCAAGAGACCCAGTACTTC
TRBJ1-5 TRBD1 TRBV19 NA CASSGPGQAPRQPQHF TGTGCCAGTAGTGGGCCGGGACAGGCCCCACGGCAGCCCCAGCATTTT
TRBJ2-1 TRBD2 TRBV10-3 many CAISERASGVSSYNEQFF TGTGCCATCAGTGAAAGGGCTAGCGGGGTTAGCTCCTACAATGAGCAGTTCTTC
TRBJ2-1 NA TRBV12-3/TRBV12-4 many CASSPDGGRNEQFF TGTGCCAGCAGCCCCGATGGGGGCCGCAATGAGCAGTTCTTC
TRBJ2-2 TRBD1 TRBV7-9 many CASLHDRGPRTGELFF TGTGCCAGCCTACATGACAGGGGGCCGAGGACCGGGGAGCTGTTTTTT
TRBJ2-2 TRBD1 TRBV27 many CASSSTRRTGPGELFF TGTGCCAGCAGTTCAACGCGAAGGACAGGGCCCGGGGAGCTGTTTTTT